Presented here are 25 T cell receptor beta chains from one specimen sequenced in a study of cytomegalovirus exposure and HLA in healthy donors. The primer mix had 60 Vbeta and 13 Jbeta primers. TCRdb keeps only in-frame clones here, not all; method: immunoSEQ multiplex PCR. The repertoire has 120,000 or so clones, about 81% of them found once; the top ten carry less than 2%. Sequencing was performed on PBMCs. The receptors derive from a middle-aged man in good health and CMV-seronegative.

The chain combines TRBV30 with TRBJ2-3, with 10 bases fitting TRBD1. V dropped 3 bases and J dropped 4; count of bases not matched to a gene: 10. The CDR3 has 16 residues. Germline V gene sequence: CDR1 GTSNPN, CDR2 SVGIG (reference sequence). The CDR3 reads CAWSLAGTGEADTQYF. The DNA for the CDR3 is TGTGCCTGGAGCCTAGCCGGGACAGGGGAGGCAGATACGCAGTATTTT.

The chain recombines TRBV10-1 with TRBJ2-3; TRBD2 matches 10 bases. The CDR3 spans 17 residues. V shed 0 bases, J shed 3 bases, and the junction held 6 bases outside the gene matches. Germline lookup yields CDR1 WNHNN and CDR2 SYGVQD (reference sequence). The CDR3: CASSESPSGRGTDTQYF. CDR3 bases: TGCGCCAGCAGTGAGTCTCCCAGCGGGAGGGGAACAGATACGCAGTATTTT.

This chain links TRBV28 with TRBJ2-1; 8 positions agree with TRBD1. The trim removed 6 bases at V and 0 bases at J, leaving 4 bases unmatched. There are 15 residues in the CDR3. Per germline, CDR1 MDHEN and CDR2 SYDVKM. The CDR3 reads CASRPGQGSYNEQFF. CDR3 bases: TGTGCCAGCAGACCAGGACAGGGCTCCTACAATGAGCAGTTCTTC.

The chain combines TRBV19 with TRBJ2-5; TRBD1 agrees at 11 bases. Trimming removed 5 bases from V and 3 bases from J; junction bases left unmatched: 5. Germline CDR1 reads LNHDA; CDR2 reads SQIVND (reference sequence). The CDR3 extends over 15 amino acids. For the CDR3, the DNA is TGTGCCAGTAGTCCCCTGGGACAGGGGGAAGAGACCCAGTACTTC. Amino acid sequence: CASSPLGQGEETQYF.

This sequence joins TRBV14 and TRBJ2-3; D might be TRBD1 (5 bases). The V gene's germline CDR1 is SGHDN and CDR2 FVKESK. The CDR3 sequence is 16 residues long. The V and J ends lost 2 bases and 4 bases respectively, with 16 bases between them. The CDR3 bases are TGTGCCAGCAGCCAATTACAAGGGGAATTATCAGATACGCAGTATTTT. Amino acids: CASSQLQGELSDTQYF.

V is TRBV7-2 and J is TRBJ1-5, with a tentative D call TRBD1 (6 bases). The CDR3 has 13 amino acids. The V end lost 5 bases, the J end lost 6 bases, and 11 bases lay between the germline ends. Germline V lookup: CDR1 SGHTA, CDR2 FQGNSA. The DNA for the CDR3 is TGTGCCAGCAGCCTAACAGGGCTTCAGCCCCAGCATTTT. Translation: CASSLTGLQPQHF.

V usage is TRBV25-1 and J usage is TRBJ2-5, with TRBD1 matching over 8 bases. The germline gives CDR1 MGHDK, CDR2 SYGVNS. This CDR3 is built from 16 residues. V lost 4 bases, J lost 6 bases, and 13 bases stayed unmatched. CDR3 bases: TGTGCCAGCAGTGCCGATGCAGGGGGCGGAAGAAAGACCCAGTACTTC. Its translation: CASSADAGGGRKTQYF. The variable domain in full, with the rest retrieved from reference TRBV25-1 and TRBJ2-5, is EADIYQTPRYLVIGTGKKITLECSQTMGHDKMYWYQQDPGMELHLIHYSYGVNSTEKGDLSSESTVSRIRTEHFPLTLESARPSHTSQYLCASSADAGGGRKTQYFGPGTRLLVL.

The V and J genes are TRBV6-5 and TRBJ1-4, with TRBD1 identical over 10 bases. The CDR3 runs 15 residues. V dropped 5 bases and J dropped 8; count of bases not matched to a gene: 8. The germline V gene has CDR1 MNHEY and CDR2 SVGAGI. The CDR3 DNA follows: TGTGCCAGCAGTGCCAGACAGGGGGCCCCGGAAAAACTGTTTTTT. It codes for CASSARQGAPEKLFF.

This clone occurred a few times. The chain has TRBV13 and TRBJ1-1, with a possible D match to TRBD1 (6 bases). This CDR3 comprises 17 residues. The germline gives CDR1 PRHDT, CDR2 FYEKMQ (reference sequence). V was shortened by 4 bases and J by 4 bases, with 22 bases between the two germline ends. The CDR3 DNA follows: TGTGCCAGCAGCTCCTTCAAGATCCAGGGGCCCTTCACTGAAGCTTTCTTT. Translating gives CASSSFKIQGPFTEAFF.

The chain combines TRBV6-6 with TRBJ2-1, with D possibly matching TRBD2 (6 bases). V was trimmed by 0 bases and J by 4 bases, leaving 13 bases between them. The CDR3 totals 16 residues. Germline-derived CDR1 and CDR2 are MNHNY and SVGAGI (reference sequence). The CDR3 sequence is CASSYSSLAPYNEQFF. The CDR3 nucleotides read TGTGCCAGCAGTTACTCGAGCCTAGCGCCGTACAATGAGCAGTTCTTC.

The chain carries TRBV30 and TRBJ2-5; D gene unclear. The J call may be in error: the DNA end matches TRBJ2-7 better. The CDR3 contains 13 residues. Germline V gives CDR1 GTSNPN, CDR2 SVGIG (reference sequence). In DNA form, the CDR3 reads TGTGCCTGGAGTTTCCAGGCGAGACACGAGCAGTACTTC. It is translated as CAWSFQARHEQYF.

The chain links TRBV7-9 to TRBJ1-2, with D perhaps matching TRBD1 (6 bases). Germline V gene sequence: CDR1 SEHNR, CDR2 FQNEAQ (reference sequence). The CDR3 has 14 residues. V was pared by 1 base and J by 4 bases, with 10 bases between. For the CDR3, the DNA is TGTGCCAGCAGCTTAGGGGGGCCGTTCTATGGCTACACCTTC. Translating gives CASSLGGPFYGYTF.

To note about this clone: In this CDR3 the conserved last residue, phenylalanine or tryptophan, is missing, so a read error is likely. The gene calls are TRBV29-1 and TRBJ1-1; no clear D gene. V lost 5 bases and J lost 5, with 18 bases in between. The CDR3 consists of 14 residues. Germline V CDR1 and CDR2: SQVTM, ANQGSEA. CDR3 DNA sequence: TGCAGCGTTAGAGTTGCAGCGGGAGGGACTGAAGCTTTCCTT. Its translation: CSVRVAAGGTEAFL.

The chain carries TRBV5-4 and TRBJ1-2; weak D call: TRBD1 (6 bases). The CDR3 is 14 amino acids. Trimming cost V 0 bases and J 2 bases, with 8 bases left between them. Germline values: CDR1 SGHNT, CDR2 YYREEE (reference sequence). CDR3 in DNA: TGTGCCAGCAGCTTGGGACAGGAAAACTATGGCTACACCTTC. Translating gives CASSLGQENYGYTF.

The chain combines TRBV5-1 with TRBJ2-5, with D possibly TRBD1 on 6 matching bases. V was shortened by 4 bases and J by 0 bases, with 13 bases between the two germline ends. Germline V gives CDR1 SGHRS, CDR2 YFSETQ. This CDR3 contains 15 residues. Here the CDR3 DNA reads TGCGCCAGCAGCGGGACAATCTCCTACCAAGAGACCCAGTACTTC. Its protein is CASSGTISYQETQYF.

The chain joins TRBV9 to TRBJ1-6; D may be TRBD1 (5 bases). Germline CDR1 is SGDLS and CDR2 is YYNGEE. V was pared by 2 bases and J by 7 bases, with 13 bases between. This CDR3 region has 15 residues. CDR3: CASSVSGGGNSPLHF. CDR3 coding DNA: TGTGCCAGCAGCGTCTCTGGGGGGGGGAATTCACCCCTCCACTTT.

The V gene is TRBV2, the J gene TRBJ2-7; D gene uncertain. The CDR3 is 13 amino acids. V was clipped by 2 bases and J by 3 bases, with 8 bases between them. Germline CDR1 SNHLY, CDR2 FYNNEI. CDR3 nucleotides: TGTGCCAGCAGTGAACGTCACAGCTACGAGCAGTACTTC. Amino acid sequence: CASSERHSYEQYF.

The sample holds a few counts of this clone. J is TRBJ1-4 and V is TRBV5-1, with 7 bases lining up with TRBD1. CDR3 size: 14 residues. The V gene end was trimmed by 0 bases and the J gene end by 8 bases; junction bases not matched to a gene: 4. The germline V gene has CDR1 SGHRS and CDR2 YFSETQ. This CDR3 reads CASSLVADREKLFF. As DNA, the CDR3 is TGCGCCAGCAGCTTGGTAGCGGACAGGGAAAAACTGTTTTTT. The entire variable domain, with the rest obtained from reference TRBV5-1 and TRBJ1-4, is as follows: KAGVTQTPRYLIKTRGQQVTLSCSPISGHRSVSWYQQTPGQGLQFLFEYFSETQRNKGNFPGRFSGRQFSNSRSEMNVSTLELGDSALYLCASSLVADREKLFFGSGTQLSVL.

The chain has TRBV4-3 and TRBJ2-3, with a tentative D call TRBD1 (5 bases). Germline lookup yields CDR1 LGHNA and CDR2 YSLEER. This CDR3 contains 17 residues. V was trimmed by 1 base and J by 4 bases, leaving 18 bases between them. For the CDR3, the DNA is TGCGCCAGCAGCCAAGCCCCAGGGTTCGGGCCGTCAGATACGCAGTATTTT. It codes for CASSQAPGFGPSDTQYF.

The chain uses TRBV28 and TRBJ1-1, with D uncertain. Trimming removed 5 bases at V and 1 base at J, with 11 bases between. The CDR3 is 14 amino acids. Looked up from germline, CDR1 is MDHEN and CDR2 is SYDVKM. This CDR3 reads CASSVIHRNTEAFF. CDR3 sequence (DNA): TGTGCCAGCAGTGTGATACACAGGAACACTGAAGCTTTCTTT.

The V gene is TRBV28, the J gene TRBJ2-7; D possibly corresponds to TRBD1 (7 bases). The CDR3 has 14 amino acids. V was clipped by 2 bases and J by 4 bases, with 12 bases between them. Germline CDR1 reads MDHEN; CDR2 reads SYDVKM. CDR3 sequence (DNA): TGTGCCAGCAGTTTAAGGAGGGGGCTATACGAGCAGTACTTC. It translates to CASSLRRGLYEQYF.

V gene TRBV30 combines with J gene TRBJ2-2; TRBD2 matches 10 bases. CDR1 and CDR2 (germline): GTSNPN, SVGIG (reference sequence). The J segment lost 5 bases and the V segment lost 2 bases, leaving 5 bases of the junction unmatched. The CDR3 has 15 residues. The CDR3 spells CAWSSLAGVTGELFF. CDR3 nucleotides: TGTGCCTGGAGTTCCCTAGCGGGAGTGACCGGGGAGCTGTTTTTT.

The chain uses TRBV19 and TRBJ2-7; TRBD1 aligns across 7 bases. The V segment lost 6 bases and the J segment 4 bases; nucleotides outside the gene matches: 9. Germline V gene lookup returns CDR1 LNHDA and CDR2 SQIVND (reference sequence). The CDR3 contains 14 residues. The CDR3 spells CASRPGQRSYEQYF. Here the CDR3 DNA reads TGTGCCAGTAGACCGGGACAGAGGTCTTACGAGCAGTACTTC.

V gene TRBV7-2 combines with J gene TRBJ1-1; D uncertain. CDR1 and CDR2 from the germline V gene are SGHTA and FQGNSA. CDR3 length equals 13 residues. Trimming stripped 5 bases from V and 0 bases from J, with 7 bases between. The CDR3 loop is CASSPRLNTEAFF. DNA for the CDR3: TGTGCCAGCAGCCCTCGTTTGAACACTGAAGCTTTCTTT. The full variable domain, in which reference TRBV7-2 and TRBJ1-1 provide the parts outside the CDR3, is GAGVSQSPSNKVTEKGKDVELRCDPISGHTALYWYRQSLGQGLEFLIYFQGNSAPDKSGLPSDRFSAERTGGSVSTLTIQRTQQEDSAVYLCASSPRLNTEAFFGQGTRLTVV.

V gene TRBV29-1 combines with J gene TRBJ1-1; the D is unclear. Germline-derived CDR1 and CDR2 are SQVTM and ANQGSEA. The CDR3 length is 12 residues. Trimming took off 4 bases at V and 1 base at J, with 7 bases between the two ends. DNA for the CDR3: TGCAGCGTTGTAACCGGGAACACTGAAGCTTTCTTT. Translated, it gives CSVVTGNTEAFF.